The 16 T cell receptor beta chains reported below all come from one sample, sequenced in a study of T cell repertoires in cytomegalovirus infection. TCRdb reanalysed the reads using MiXCR and keeps one entry per CDR3 protein. The table has 150,000 to 200,000 distinct CDR3 sequences, about 15% seen once; the top ten hold roughly a quarter. Sequencing input: PBMCs. The receptors here all came from a human donor in good health (CMV status not recorded). Some clones in this sample may be carry-over from other donors' samples.

This clonotype was observed at least ten times. The chain has TRBV7-3 and TRBJ2-3, with TRBD2 matching over 7 bases. Trimming removed 1 base from V and 5 bases from J; junction bases left unmatched: 6. Germline values: CDR1 SGHTA, CDR2 FQGTGA. This CDR3 has 15 amino acids. The CDR3 loop reads CASSLIGRGGDTQYF. The CDR3 bases are TGTGCCAGCAGCTTAATAGGGAGGGGTGGAGATACGCAGTATTTT.

This clonotype has more than one count but fewer than ten. J is TRBJ2-6 and V is TRBV5-5; D uncertain. The CDR3 is made up of 16 amino acids. The germline gives CDR1 SGHKS, CDR2 YYEKEE (reference sequence). Trimming removed 4 bases from V and 0 bases from J, with 11 bases in between. The CDR3 spells CASSPGRHSGANVLTF. CDR3 nucleotides: TGTGCCAGCAGCCCTGGACGGCACTCTGGGGCCAACGTCCTGACTTTC.

This clonotype was counted between two and nine times. The V call is TRBV6-2 or TRBV6-3, the J call TRBJ2-7; 8 nucleotides align to TRBD2. The V and J ends lost 3 bases and 0 bases, in that order; junction bases with no gene match: 4. Germline CDR1 is MNHEY and CDR2 is SVGEGT. CDR3 length: 15 residues. The CDR3 sequence: CASSYTAGGSYEQYF. The CDR3 bases are TGTGCCAGCAGTTATACGGCGGGAGGCTCCTACGAGCAGTACTTC.

As regards this clonotype: A read error is possible here, since a much larger clone lies one base away. V gene TRBV11-2 combines with J gene TRBJ2-7, with D perhaps assigned TRBD1 or TRBD2 (6 bases each). This CDR3 is 14 amino acids long. Germline V CDR1 and CDR2: SGHAT, FQNNGV. Written as DNA, the CDR3 is TGTACCAGCAGCGAGGGGGGAGTTTCCTACGAGCAGTACTTC. Translated, it gives CTSSEGGVSYEQYF.

The chain carries TRBV4-1 and TRBJ1-6; D gene uncertain. The CDR3 has 16 residues. The germline gives CDR1 MGHRA, CDR2 YSYEKL. V was trimmed by 3 bases and J by 10 bases, leaving 19 bases between them. The CDR3: CASSQLDTDVGSPLHF. CDR3 nucleotide sequence: TGCGCCAGCAGCCAGTTAGACACGGACGTTGGGTCACCCCTCCACTTT.

The rearrangement links TRBV2 to TRBJ1-2, with 8 positions matching TRBD1. The CDR3 consists of 13 residues. The V gene end was trimmed by 7 bases and the J gene end by 6 bases; junction bases not matched to a gene: 7. Germline V gives CDR1 SNHLY, CDR2 FYNNEI. The CDR3 region is CASKAGGKDGYTF. Here the CDR3 DNA reads TGTGCCAGCAAGGCAGGGGGCAAAGATGGCTACACCTTC.

CDR3 nucleotide sequence: TGTGCCAGCACCTCAGTGGCTCCCAATGAGCAGTTCTTC. It is translated as CASTSVAPNEQFF. This chain uses TRBV7-2 with TRBJ2-1; the D is unclear. Germline V gene data show CDR1 as SGHTA and CDR2 as FQGNSA. The V end was cut by 7 bases, the J end by 6 bases, with 13 bases between. CDR3 size: 13 residues.

The chain carries TRBV6-6 and TRBJ1-2; 7 positions match TRBD1. V was pared by 6 bases and J by 3 bases, with 10 bases of the junction left unmatched. Germline lookup yields CDR1 MNHNY and CDR2 SVGAGI (reference sequence). The CDR3 sequence is 15 residues long. This CDR3 is CASSPQQGTYYGYTF. The CDR3 DNA reads TGTGCCAGCAGCCCTCAACAGGGGACATACTATGGCTACACCTTC.

This clonotype showed up many times. This sequence joins TRBV7-8 and TRBJ2-7; unclear D gene. This CDR3 contains 11 residues. Germline assignment: CDR1 SGHVS and CDR2 FQNEAQ. V lost 1 base and J 5 bases, leaving 3 bases between the germline ends. CDR3 DNA sequence: TGTGCCAGCAGCTTAGATAACGAGCAGTACTTC. This sequence encodes CASSLDNEQYF.

This clonotype has at least ten counts. The chain links TRBV7-2 to TRBJ2-5; D is undetermined. The ends were cut back, 4 bases at V and 1 base at J, with 13 bases in the middle. Germline CDR1 SGHTA, CDR2 FQGNSA. The CDR3 sequence is 15 residues long. DNA of the CDR3: TGTGCCAGCAGCTCACCATTAGCCGTCCAAGAGACCCAGTACTTC. It yields the protein CASSSPLAVQETQYF.

This clonotype was seen only a few times. The chain employs TRBV5-1 and TRBJ1-1; 8 bases fit TRBD1. V was clipped by 0 bases and J by 0 bases; unmatched bases: 7. This CDR3 region has 17 residues. CDR1 and CDR2 (germline): SGHRS, YFSETQ. CDR3 sequence: CASSLVPTGGMNTEAFF. The CDR3 DNA follows: TGCGCCAGCAGCTTGGTCCCCACAGGGGGGATGAACACTGAAGCTTTCTTT.

The chain has TRBV2 and TRBJ2-3; possible D gene TRBD2, 6 bases. V lost 6 bases and J 4 bases, leaving 17 bases between the germline ends. The CDR3 is 15 residues long. CDR1 SNHLY and CDR2 FYNNEI come from the germline V gene. As DNA, the CDR3 is TGTGCCAGCAGCAGGGACTCCCAGCAAGCAGATACGCAGTATTTT. It yields the protein CASSRDSQQADTQYF.

This clonotype came up many times. The chain combines TRBV18 with TRBJ2-5, with 9 bases identical to TRBD1. Per the germline V gene, CDR1 is KGHSH and CDR2 is LQKENI. The CDR3 loop spans 14 amino acids. V lost 3 bases to trimming and J lost 6 bases; unmatched junction nucleotides: 5. The CDR3 spells CASSPETGGKTQYF. The CDR3 DNA sequence: TGTGCCAGCTCACCGGAGACAGGGGGAAAGACCCAGTACTTC.

The table lists this clonotype with many counts. The chain has TRBV7-2 and TRBJ2-1; 13 nucleotides line up with TRBD2. The trim removed 4 bases at V and 14 bases at J, leaving 14 bases unmatched. This CDR3 contains 16 residues. The germline V gene has CDR1 SGHTA and CDR2 FQGNSA. For the CDR3, the DNA is TGTGCCAGCAGCTCCTATCCCGGACTAGCGGGAGTAAGTGAGTTCTTC. Its translation: CASSSYPGLAGVSEFF.

The table lists this clonotype with many counts. The rearrangement joins TRBV7-2 to TRBJ1-4; tentative D call: TRBD1 (5 bases). The CDR3 length is 17 residues. Trimming removed 2 bases at V and 7 bases at J, with 20 bases between. Germline CDR1 is SGHTA and CDR2 is FQGNSA. Here the CDR3 DNA reads TGTGCCAGCAGCTTAAGACTTGGTACAGGACGGGGTGAAAAACTGTTTTTT. Translated: CASSLRLGTGRGEKLFF.

This clonotype has at least ten counts. The chain couples TRBV7-3 to TRBJ2-7, with 7 bases aligning to TRBD2. Looked up from germline, CDR1 is SGHTA and CDR2 is FQGTGA. Trimming took 0 bases from V and 6 from J; bases not matched to a gene: 5. CDR3 size: 14 residues. CDR3 sequence (DNA): TGTGCCAGCAGCTTAACTCGGGGGGAATCCGAGCAGTACTTC. Translation: CASSLTRGESEQYF.